This T cell receptor beta chain appears in the sequencing data of a study of blood T cell repertoires in COVID-19. Germline V gene sequence: CDR1 MGHRA, CDR2 YSYEKL. The CDR3 is 17 amino acids. V shed 1 base and J 0 bases; nucleotides not matched to a gene: 8. Authors' data handling: Counts of nucleated cells, estimated from reference gene primer amplification, were obtained. Sequenced by immunoSEQ multiplex PCR; TCRdb stores in-frame clones only, minus some. That table gives V, J and clone size, and the DNA gave D and trimming. The sample gives some 150,000 clones, roughly 89% of which show up once; more than 5% is in the top ten.

This sequence joins TRBV4-1 and TRBJ2-7, with 8 bases fitting TRBD1. The sample consisted of PBMCs or T cells enriched from blood (not recorded which). The TCR was taken from a woman in her forties or fifties who had been exposed to COVID-19. The CDR3 bases are TGCGCCAGCAGCCAAGCTACCTGGACAGGGAGCTCCTACGAGCAGTACTTC. Its protein product is CASSQATWTGSSYEQYF.